This entry lists 7 T cell receptor beta chains sequenced from one sample in a study of T cell responses to AZD1222 COVID-19 vaccine. TCRdb's table, derived via immunoSEQ multiplex PCR, lists solely in-frame clones and lacks some. The sample has 110,000 to 150,000 clones, 80% to 90% seen once. Source: peripheral blood, taken on day 0 of AZD1222 vaccination. The receptors stem from an adult in good health.

This chain joins TRBV28 and TRBJ2-7; D gene unclear. V shed 6 bases and J shed 1 base, with 19 bases lying between them. Germline CDR1 and CDR2: MDHEN and SYDVKM. This CDR3 region has 16 residues. CDR3 in amino acids: CASRYPGWSSSYEQYF. CDR3 bases: TGTGCCAGCAGGTACCCAGGATGGTCCTCTTCCTACGAGCAGTACTTC.

CDR3 DNA: TGCGCCAGCACCTGGGGGAGAACTGAAGCTTTCTTT. It encodes CASTWGRTEAFF. The chain combines TRBV10-2 with TRBJ1-1; D may be TRBD1 (5 bases). The CDR3 is 12 residues long. Trimming removed 7 bases from V and 5 bases from J, with 11 bases in between. Germline V gene lookup returns CDR1 WSHSY and CDR2 SAAADI.

The V gene is TRBV28, the J gene TRBJ1-1; 8 bases fit TRBD1. V lost 3 bases to trimming and J lost 8 bases; unmatched junction nucleotides: 2. CDR3 length equals 12 residues. Germline-derived CDR1 and CDR2 are MDHEN and SYDVKM. The CDR3 sequence: CASSLDRAEAFF. CDR3 DNA: TGTGCCAGCAGTTTGGACAGGGCAGAAGCTTTCTTT.

The chain couples TRBV3-1 (or the pseudogene TRBV3-2) to TRBJ1-1; TRBD1 might be the D (5 bases). Germline CDR1 and CDR2: LGHDT and YNNKEL (reference sequence). The CDR3 extends over 12 amino acids. The V gene lost 0 bases and the J gene lost 8 bases, with 7 bases spanning the gap. The CDR3 region has the DNA TGTGCCAGCAGCCAAGACAGGGTGGAAGCTTTCTTT. This codes for CASSQDRVEAFF.

The genes are TRBV29-1 and TRBJ1-2; no clear D gene. The CDR3 consists of 9 residues. Germline V gives CDR1 SQVTM, CDR2 ANQGSEA. The ends were cut back, 6 bases at V and 7 bases at J, with 6 bases in the middle. CDR3 bases: TGCAGCGTCACGAGTGGCTACACCTTC. Translated, it gives CSVTSGYTF. Drawing the rest from reference TRBV29-1 and TRBJ1-2, the complete variable domain is SAVISQKPSRDICQRGTSLTIQCQVDSQVTMMFWYRQQPGQSLTLIATANQGSEATYESGFVIDKFPISRPNLTFSTLTVSNMSPEDSSIYLCSVTSGYTFGSGTRLTVV.

The rearrangement uses TRBV19 and TRBJ1-3; D gene ambiguous. The germline CDR1 and CDR2 sequences are LNHDA and SQIVND (reference sequence). The CDR3 covers 15 residues. With 2 bases removed from V and 0 bases from J, the gap between germline ends came to 8 bases. In DNA, the CDR3 is TGTGCCAGTAGTATACAGAGTTACTCTGGAAACACCATATATTTT. It encodes CASSIQSYSGNTIYF.

This chain joins TRBV28 and TRBJ1-1, with D possibly being TRBD1 (6 bases). The CDR3 is 15 amino acids. Looked up from germline, CDR1 is MDHEN and CDR2 is SYDVKM. Between the trimmed V and J ends, which lost 3 bases and 2 bases, there was a span of 13 bases. CDR3 DNA: TGTGCCAGCAGTTTGTCAGGGGTTGGAAACACTGAAGCTTTCTTT. Translated, it gives CASSLSGVGNTEAFF.